The clone carrying this T cell receptor beta chain was seen more than once but under ten times. TCRdb's copy holds only in-frame clones and misses some; the assay was immunoSEQ multiplex PCR. The sample shows roughly 20,000 clones, 88% of them seen only once. V shed 5 bases and J 3 bases; nucleotides not matched to a gene: 4. The germline gives CDR1 LNHDA, CDR2 SQIVND (reference sequence). CDR3 length: 15 amino acids. Patients' urothelial carcinoma was locally advanced or metastatic. These data originate in a study of PD-L1 blockade in urothelial cancer. The V call is TRBV19, the J call TRBJ1-3; TRBD1 agrees at 10 bases. Sequenced here: PBMCs, sampled around atezolizumab (anti-PD-L1) treatment. This receptor was obtained from a man aged 50 or older with urothelial cancer. CDR3 coding DNA: TGTGCCAGTAGTCTTGGGACAGGGGTTGGAAACACCATATATTTT. It is translated as CASSLGTGVGNTIYF.